This TCR beta chain emerged from a study of OX40 agonist ivuxolimab in advanced cancers. Turning to the study itself: Participants averaged about 60 years of age (range about 23 to 80) and were roughly 80% male. The study reported partial responses in three patients: one hepatocellular carcinoma, two cutaneous melanoma. Broader study findings: Antigen specificity remained undetermined for the expanded peripheral T cells. Low normalized T-cell clonal expansion was also seen in some nonresponders.

Worth noting for this clone: Its antigen is as yet unknown.

Clones were sequenced by immunoSEQ multiplex PCR, and TCRdb holds only the in-frame ones, with some missing. The table has roughly 79,000 clones, 80% to 90% seen once. The V gene's germline CDR1 is WSHSY and CDR2 SAAADI. The CDR3 has 15 amino acids. Trimming at V came to 7 bases and at J to 6 bases, leaving 9 bases not matched to a gene. This TCR was sampled from an adult with an advanced solid tumor such as melanoma, head and neck, liver or kidney cancer. This specimen consisted of CD4+ or CD8+ T cells sorted from blood, obtained in a trial of the OX40 agonist ivuxolimab. V and J are TRBV10-2 and TRBJ2-3; 11 bases fit TRBD2. CDR3 nucleotides: TGCGCCAGCATCCGGCTAGCGGGAGGATCCGATACGCAGTATTTT. Encoded protein: CASIRLAGGSDTQYF.